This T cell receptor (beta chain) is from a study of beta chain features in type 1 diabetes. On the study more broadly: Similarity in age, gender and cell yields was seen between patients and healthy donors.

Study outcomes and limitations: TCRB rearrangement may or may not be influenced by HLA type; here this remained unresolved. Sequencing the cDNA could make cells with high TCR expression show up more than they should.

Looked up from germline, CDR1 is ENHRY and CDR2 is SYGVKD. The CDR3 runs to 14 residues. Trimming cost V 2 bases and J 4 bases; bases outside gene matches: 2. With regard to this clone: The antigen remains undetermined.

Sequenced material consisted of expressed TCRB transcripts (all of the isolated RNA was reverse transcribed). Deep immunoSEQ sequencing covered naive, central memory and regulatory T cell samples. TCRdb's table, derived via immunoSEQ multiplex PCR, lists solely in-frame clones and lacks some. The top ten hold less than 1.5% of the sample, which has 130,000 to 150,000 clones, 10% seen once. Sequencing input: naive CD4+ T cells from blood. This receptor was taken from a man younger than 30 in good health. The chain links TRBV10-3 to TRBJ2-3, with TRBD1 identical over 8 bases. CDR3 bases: TGTGCCATCAGTGAGGCGACAGGGGCAGATACGCAGTATTTT. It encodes CAISEATGADTQYF.